Listed below are T cell receptor beta chains from one sample, sequenced in a study of blood T cells in healthy people across ages. MiXCR, run by TCRdb on the 5' RACE reads, gives a single entry per CDR3 protein. The sample contains roughly 860,000 distinct CDR3 sequences, around 68% of which appear only once. Sequencing was done on a sample of blood. The source of these receptors is a man aged 25-40 years in good health. Both conserved end residues are part of each CDR3. A D gene is named only where the DNA matches it firmly. A row's size may be missing; if present it is once, few, many or a size class.

clone_size | j_call | v_call | d_call | cdr3_aa | cdr3_nt
- | TRBJ2-2 | TRBV12-3/TRBV12-4 | - | CASSSHRVDTGELFF | TGTGCCAGCAGTTCCCATAGGGTGGATACCGGGGAGCTGTTTTTT
- | TRBJ2-4 | TRBV4-3 | - | CASSQEGGGPKNIQYF | TGCGCCAGCAGCCAAGAAGGGGGGGGACCCAAAAACATTCAGTACTTC
few | TRBJ1-6 | TRBV10-3 | - | CAISGSGPRKNSPLHF | TGTGCCATCAGTGGATCAGGGCCCCGTAAAAACTCACCCCTCCACTTT
- | TRBJ2-7 | TRBV5-1 | - | CASSSRVSGEQYF | TGCGCCAGCAGCTCCAGGGTTTCGGGCGAGCAGTACTTC
- | TRBJ2-5 | TRBV7-7 | - | CASSPGGTDQETQYF | TGTGCCAGCAGCCCAGGCGGGACAGACCAAGAGACCCAGTACTTC
- | TRBJ2-1 | TRBV7-2 | - | CAIKGGVSYNEQFF | TGTGCCATAAAAGGGGGGGTATCTTACAATGAGCAGTTCTTC
- | TRBJ2-7 | TRBV7-9 | - | CASSFTTNEQYF | TGTGCCAGCAGCTTCACAACTAACGAGCAGTACTTC
- | TRBJ1-6 | TRBV6-1 | - | CASQASGPRGSPLHF | TGTGCCAGCCAAGCCTCCGGGCCCCGGGGATCACCCCTCCACTTT
- | TRBJ2-3 | TRBV11-2 | - | CASSFSQGTRNTDTQYF | TGTGCCAGCAGCTTCAGCCAGGGGACGCGGAACACAGATACGCAGTATTTT
few | TRBJ2-1 | TRBV9 | - | CASSVDFPSSYNEQFF | TGTGCCAGCAGCGTAGACTTTCCGAGCTCCTACAATGAGCAGTTCTTC